This T cell receptor (beta chain) was identified in a study of blood T cell repertoires in COVID-19. Trimming removed 3 bases from V and 0 bases from J; junction bases left unmatched: 4. Germline V gene sequence: CDR1 KGHDR, CDR2 SFDVKD. The CDR3 consists of 16 residues. The repertoire was sequenced with immunoSEQ multiplex PCR; TCRdb's copy has only in-frame clones and lacks some. The sample holds fewer than 400,000 clones, roughly 85% seen once. The source is a woman aged 30 to 39 who had been exposed to COVID-19. Material for sequencing was PBMCs or T cells enriched from blood (not recorded which). J is TRBJ1-5 and V is TRBV24-1; TRBD1 matches at 7 bases. The CDR3 nucleotides read TGTGCCACCAGTGATGGGGACAGCTATAGCAATCAGCCCCAGCATTTT. Translation gives CATSDGDSYSNQPQHF.